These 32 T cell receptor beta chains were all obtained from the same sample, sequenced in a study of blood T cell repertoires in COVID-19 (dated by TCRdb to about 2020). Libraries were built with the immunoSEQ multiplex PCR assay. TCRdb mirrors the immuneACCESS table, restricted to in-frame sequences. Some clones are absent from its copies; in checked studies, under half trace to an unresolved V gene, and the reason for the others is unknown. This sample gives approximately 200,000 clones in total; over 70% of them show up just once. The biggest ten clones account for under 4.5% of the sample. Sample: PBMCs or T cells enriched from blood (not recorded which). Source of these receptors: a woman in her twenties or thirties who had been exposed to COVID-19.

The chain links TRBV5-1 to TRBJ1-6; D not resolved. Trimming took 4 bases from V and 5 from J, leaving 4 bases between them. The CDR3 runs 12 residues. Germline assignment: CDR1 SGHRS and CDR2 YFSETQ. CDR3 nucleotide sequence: TGCGCCAGCAGCCAGGATAATTCACCCCTCCACTTT. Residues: CASSQDNSPLHF. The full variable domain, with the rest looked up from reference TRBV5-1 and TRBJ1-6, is KAGVTQTPRYLIKTRGQQVTLSCSPISGHRSVSWYQQTPGQGLQFLFEYFSETQRNKGNFPGRFSGRQFSNSRSEMNVSTLELGDSALYLCASSQDNSPLHFGNGTRLTVT.

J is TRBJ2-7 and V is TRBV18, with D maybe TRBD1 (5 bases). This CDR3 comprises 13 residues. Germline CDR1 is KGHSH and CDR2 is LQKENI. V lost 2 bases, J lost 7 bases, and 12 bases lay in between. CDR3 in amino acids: CASSPVPSGEQYF. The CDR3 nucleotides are TGTGCCAGCTCACCAGTCCCATCAGGGGAGCAGTACTTC. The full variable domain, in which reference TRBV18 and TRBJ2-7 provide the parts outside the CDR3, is NAGVMQNPRHLVRRRGQEARLRCSPMKGHSHVYWYRQLPEEGLKFMVYLQKENIIDESGMPKERFSAEFPKEGPSILRIQQVVRGDSAAYFCASSPVPSGEQYFGPGTRLTVT.

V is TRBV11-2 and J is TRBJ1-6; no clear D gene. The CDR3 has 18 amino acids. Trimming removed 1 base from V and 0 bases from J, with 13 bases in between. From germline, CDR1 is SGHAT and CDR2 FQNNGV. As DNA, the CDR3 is TGTGCCAGCAGCTTAGGGGAACTCGGGAGCTCCTATAATTCACCCCTCCACTTT. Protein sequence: CASSLGELGSSYNSPLHF.

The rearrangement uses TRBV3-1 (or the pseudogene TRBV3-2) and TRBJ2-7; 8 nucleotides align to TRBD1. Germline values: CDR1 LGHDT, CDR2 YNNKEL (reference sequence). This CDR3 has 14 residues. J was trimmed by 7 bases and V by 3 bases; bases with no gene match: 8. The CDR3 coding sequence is TGTGCCAGCAGCCAGGCGACAGGGGTGGATGAGCAGTACTTC. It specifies CASSQATGVDEQYF.

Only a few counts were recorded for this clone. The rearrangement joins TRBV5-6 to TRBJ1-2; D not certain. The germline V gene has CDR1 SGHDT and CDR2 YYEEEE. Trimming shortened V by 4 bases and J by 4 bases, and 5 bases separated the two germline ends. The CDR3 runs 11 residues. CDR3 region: CASSTAYGYTF. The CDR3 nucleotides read TGTGCCAGCAGCACTGCCTATGGCTACACCTTC.

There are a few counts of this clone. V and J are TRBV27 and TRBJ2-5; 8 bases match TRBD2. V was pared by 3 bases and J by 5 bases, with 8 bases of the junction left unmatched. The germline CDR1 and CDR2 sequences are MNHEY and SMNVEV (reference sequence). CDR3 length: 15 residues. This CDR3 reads CASSFGGGKSETQYF. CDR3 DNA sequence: TGTGCCAGCAGTTTCGGGGGGGGTAAGAGCGAGACCCAGTACTTC.

CDR3 nucleotides: TGTGCCAGCAGCCTTGGGACCGGGACTAGTAACGAGCAGTACTTC. This sequence encodes CASSLGTGTSNEQYF. The chain combines TRBV5-4 with TRBJ2-7, with 8 bases aligning to TRBD2. CDR1 and CDR2 from the germline V gene are SGHNT and YYREEE (reference sequence). V lost 4 bases and J lost 5; bases outside the gene matches: 11. The CDR3 spans 15 residues.

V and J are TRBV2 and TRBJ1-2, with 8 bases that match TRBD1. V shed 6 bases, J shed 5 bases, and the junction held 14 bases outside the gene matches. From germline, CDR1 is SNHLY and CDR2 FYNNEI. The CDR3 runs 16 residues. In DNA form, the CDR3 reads TGTGCCAGCAGAAAACACTCCGGGACAGGCCAATATGGCTACACCTTC. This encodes CASRKHSGTGQYGYTF.

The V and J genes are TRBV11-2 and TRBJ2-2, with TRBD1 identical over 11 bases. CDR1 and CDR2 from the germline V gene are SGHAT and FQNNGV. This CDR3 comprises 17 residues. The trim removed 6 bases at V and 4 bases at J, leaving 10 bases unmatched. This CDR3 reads CASRTWTGGAGTGELFF. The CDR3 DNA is TGTGCCAGCAGAACCTGGACAGGGGGCGCTGGCACCGGGGAGCTGTTTTTT. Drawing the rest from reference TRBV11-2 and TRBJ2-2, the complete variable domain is EAGVAQSPRYKIIEKRQSVAFWCNPISGHATLYWYQQILGQGPKLLIQFQNNGVVDDSQLPKDRFSAERLKGVDSTLKIQPAKLEDSAVYLCASRTWTGGAGTGELFFGEGSRLTVL.

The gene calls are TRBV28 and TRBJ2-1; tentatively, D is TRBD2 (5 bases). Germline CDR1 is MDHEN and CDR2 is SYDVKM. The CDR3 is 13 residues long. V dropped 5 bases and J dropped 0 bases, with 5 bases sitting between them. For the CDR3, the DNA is TGTGCCAGCAGTCGGGACTCCTACAATGAGCAGTTCTTC. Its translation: CASSRDSYNEQFF.

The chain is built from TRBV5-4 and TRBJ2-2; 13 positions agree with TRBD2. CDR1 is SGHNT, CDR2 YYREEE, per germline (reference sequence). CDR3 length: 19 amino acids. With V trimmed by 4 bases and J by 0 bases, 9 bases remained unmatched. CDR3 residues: CASSRGLAGPRTNTGELFF. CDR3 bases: TGTGCCAGCAGCCGGGGACTAGCGGGACCAAGAACGAACACCGGGGAGCTGTTTTTT.

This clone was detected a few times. CDR3: CASSEGTNTEAFF. The CDR3 region has the DNA TGTGCCAGCAGTGAAGGTACTAACACTGAAGCTTTCTTT. The genes are TRBV2 and TRBJ1-1; unclear D gene. Between the trimmed V and J ends, which lost 1 base and 2 bases, there was a span of 5 bases. The CDR3 sequence is 13 residues long. The germline gives CDR1 SNHLY, CDR2 FYNNEI.

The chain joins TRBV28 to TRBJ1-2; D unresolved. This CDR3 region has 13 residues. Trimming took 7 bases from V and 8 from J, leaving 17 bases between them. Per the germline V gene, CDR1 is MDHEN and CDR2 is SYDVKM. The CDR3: CASTGFRGEGYTF. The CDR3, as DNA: TGTGCCAGCACCGGATTTCGGGGTGAGGGCTACACCTTC.

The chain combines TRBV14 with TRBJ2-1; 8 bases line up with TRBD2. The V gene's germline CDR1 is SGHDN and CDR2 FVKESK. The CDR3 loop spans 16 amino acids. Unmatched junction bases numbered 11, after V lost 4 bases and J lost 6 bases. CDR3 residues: CASSLAPGLGANEQFF. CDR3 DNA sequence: TGTGCCAGCAGCCTCGCACCGGGACTAGGGGCCAATGAGCAGTTCTTC.

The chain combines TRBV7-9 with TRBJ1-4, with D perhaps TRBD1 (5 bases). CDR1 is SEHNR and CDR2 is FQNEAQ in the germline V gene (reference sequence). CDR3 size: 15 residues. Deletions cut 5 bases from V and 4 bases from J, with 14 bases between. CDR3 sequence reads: CASSKPQGINEKLFF. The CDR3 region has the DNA TGTGCCAGCAGCAAGCCTCAGGGTATTAATGAAAAACTGTTTTTT.

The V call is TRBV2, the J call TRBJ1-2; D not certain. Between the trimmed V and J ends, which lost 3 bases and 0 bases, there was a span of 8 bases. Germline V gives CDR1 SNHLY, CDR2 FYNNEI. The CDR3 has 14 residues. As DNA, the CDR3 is TGTGCCAGCAGTGACAGGCCAACTAACTATGGCTACACCTTC. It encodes CASSDRPTNYGYTF.

The CDR3 nucleotides are TGTGCCAGCAGCTCGGGACAGGTCTACGAGCAGTACTTC. Its protein product is CASSSGQVYEQYF. The chain recombines TRBV7-9 with TRBJ2-7; 8 bases match TRBD1. CDR1 is SEHNR and CDR2 is FQNEAQ in the germline V gene (reference sequence). This CDR3 contains 13 residues. V shed 4 bases, J shed 3 bases, and the junction held 2 bases outside the gene matches.

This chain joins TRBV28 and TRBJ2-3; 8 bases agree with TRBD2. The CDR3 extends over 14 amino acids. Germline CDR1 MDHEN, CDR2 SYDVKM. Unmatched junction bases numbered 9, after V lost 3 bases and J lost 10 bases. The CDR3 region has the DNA TGTGCCAGCAGTTTTGTTAACGGGAGGGCCGCGCAGTATTTT. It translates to CASSFVNGRAAQYF.

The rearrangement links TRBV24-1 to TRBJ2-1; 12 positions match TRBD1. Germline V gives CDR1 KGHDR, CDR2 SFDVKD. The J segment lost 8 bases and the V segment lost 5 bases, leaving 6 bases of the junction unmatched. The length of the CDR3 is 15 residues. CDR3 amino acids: CATSGPGQGAHEQFF. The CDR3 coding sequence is TGTGCCACCAGTGGACCGGGACAGGGGGCCCATGAGCAGTTCTTC.

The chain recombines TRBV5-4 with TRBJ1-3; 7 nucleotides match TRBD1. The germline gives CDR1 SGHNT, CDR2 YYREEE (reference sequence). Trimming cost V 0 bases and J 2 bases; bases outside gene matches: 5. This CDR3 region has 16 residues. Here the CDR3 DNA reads TGTGCCAGCAGCTTGGACTCCGGGACAGCTGGAAACACCATATATTTT. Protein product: CASSLDSGTAGNTIYF.

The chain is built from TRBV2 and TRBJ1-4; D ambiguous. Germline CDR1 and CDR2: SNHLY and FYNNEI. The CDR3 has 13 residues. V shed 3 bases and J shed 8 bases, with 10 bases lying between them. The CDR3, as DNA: TGTGCCAGCAGTGAGGCGGGATGGGAAAAACTGTTTTTT. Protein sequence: CASSEAGWEKLFF.

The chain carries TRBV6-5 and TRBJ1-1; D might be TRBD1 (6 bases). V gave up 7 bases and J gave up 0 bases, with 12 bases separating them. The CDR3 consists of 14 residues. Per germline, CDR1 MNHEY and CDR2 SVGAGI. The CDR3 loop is CASKQGLMNTEAFF. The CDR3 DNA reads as TGTGCCAGCAAGCAGGGGCTGATGAACACTGAAGCTTTCTTT.

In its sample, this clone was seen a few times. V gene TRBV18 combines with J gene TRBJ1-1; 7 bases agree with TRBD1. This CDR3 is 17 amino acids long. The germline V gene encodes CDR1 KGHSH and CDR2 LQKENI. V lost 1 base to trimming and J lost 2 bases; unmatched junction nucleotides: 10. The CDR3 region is CASSPLPPRQGNTEAFF. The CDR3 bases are TGTGCCAGCTCACCACTCCCCCCAAGACAGGGTAACACTGAAGCTTTCTTT.

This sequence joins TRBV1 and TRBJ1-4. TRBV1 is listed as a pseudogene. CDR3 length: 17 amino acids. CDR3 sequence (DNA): TGCACCAGCAGCCAACCCCTCGCCCGGGGAAGGGAAGAAAAACTGTTTTTT. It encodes CTSSQPLARGREEKLFF.

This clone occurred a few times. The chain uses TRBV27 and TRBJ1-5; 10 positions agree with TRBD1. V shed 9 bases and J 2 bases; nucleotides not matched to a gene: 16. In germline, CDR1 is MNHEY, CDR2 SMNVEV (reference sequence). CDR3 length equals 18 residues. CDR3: CARGGRDRGPKGNQPQHF. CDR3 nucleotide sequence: TGTGCCAGGGGGGGGCGTGACAGGGGGCCTAAAGGCAATCAGCCCCAGCATTTT.

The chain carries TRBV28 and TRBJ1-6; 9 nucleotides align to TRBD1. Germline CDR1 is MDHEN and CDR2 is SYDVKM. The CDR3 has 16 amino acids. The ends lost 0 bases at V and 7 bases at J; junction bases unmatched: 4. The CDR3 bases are TGTGCCAGCAGTTTATGGGAAGGACAGGGGAATTCACCCCTCCACTTT. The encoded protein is CASSLWEGQGNSPLHF.

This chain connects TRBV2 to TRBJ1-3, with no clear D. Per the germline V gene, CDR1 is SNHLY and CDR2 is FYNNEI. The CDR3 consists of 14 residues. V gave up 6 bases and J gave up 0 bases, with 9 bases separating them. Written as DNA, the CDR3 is TGTGCCAGCAGCGCGGTATCCTCTGGAAACACCATATATTTT. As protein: CASSAVSSGNTIYF. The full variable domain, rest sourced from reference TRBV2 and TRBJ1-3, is EPEVTQTPSHQVTQMGQEVILRCVPISNHLYFYWYRQILGQKVEFLVSFYNNEISEKSEIFDDQFSVERPDGSNFTLKIRSTKLEDSAMYFCASSAVSSGNTIYFGEGSWLTVV.

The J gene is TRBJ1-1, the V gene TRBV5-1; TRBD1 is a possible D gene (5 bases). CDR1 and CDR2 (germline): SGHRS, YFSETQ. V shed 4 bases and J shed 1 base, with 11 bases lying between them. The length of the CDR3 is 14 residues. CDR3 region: CASSQGVRNTEAFF. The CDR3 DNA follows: TGCGCCAGCAGCCAGGGTGTACGGAACACTGAAGCTTTCTTT.

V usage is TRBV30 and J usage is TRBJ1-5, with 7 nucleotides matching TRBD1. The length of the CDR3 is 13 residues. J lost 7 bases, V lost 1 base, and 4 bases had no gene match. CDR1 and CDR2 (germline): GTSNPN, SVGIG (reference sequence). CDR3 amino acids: CAWSDRGHQPQHF. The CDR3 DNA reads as TGTGCCTGGAGTGACAGGGGCCACCAGCCCCAGCATTTT.

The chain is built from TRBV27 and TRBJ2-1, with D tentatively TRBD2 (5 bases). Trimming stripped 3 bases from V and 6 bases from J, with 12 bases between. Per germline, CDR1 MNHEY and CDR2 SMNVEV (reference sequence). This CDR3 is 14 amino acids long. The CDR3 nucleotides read TGTGCCAGCAGTTTCGAGACTAACCTCAATGAGCAGTTCTTC. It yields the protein CASSFETNLNEQFF.

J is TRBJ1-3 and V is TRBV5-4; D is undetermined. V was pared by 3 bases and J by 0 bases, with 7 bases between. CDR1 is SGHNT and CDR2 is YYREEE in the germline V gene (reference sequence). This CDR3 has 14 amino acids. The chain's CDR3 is CASSSELSGNTIYF. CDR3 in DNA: TGTGCCAGCAGCTCCGAGCTCTCTGGAAACACCATATATTTT.

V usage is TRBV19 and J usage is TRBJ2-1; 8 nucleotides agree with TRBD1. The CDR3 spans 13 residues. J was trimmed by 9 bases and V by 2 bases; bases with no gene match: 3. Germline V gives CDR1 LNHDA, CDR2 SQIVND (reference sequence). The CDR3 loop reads CASSISGGIEQFF. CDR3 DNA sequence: TGTGCCAGTAGTATATCAGGGGGCATTGAGCAGTTCTTC.